This is a list of T cell receptor beta chains from one sample in a study of shared T cell receptors in the human thymus. TCRdb keeps only in-frame clones here, not all; method: immunoSEQ multiplex PCR. The table shows roughly 410,000 clones, with approximately 95% occurring only once. Specimen: thymocytes. The source is a human donor. Each CDR3 is given with its conserved first and last residue. D genes are given only for firm matches. Only part of the rows carry a size: once, few, many, or a class if the clone is expanded.

J gene: TRBJ1-3; D gene: .; V gene: TRBV29-1; clone size: .; CDR3 protein: CSVEDYREGNTIYF; CDR3 DNA: TGCAGCGTTGAAGATTACAGGGAGGGAAACACCATATATTTT
J gene: TRBJ2-5; D gene: TRBD2; V gene: TRBV25-1; clone size: .; CDR3 protein: CASSENGLAGSFQETQYF; CDR3 DNA: TGTGCCAGCAGTGAGAATGGACTAGCGGGCTCTTTCCAAGAGACCCAGTACTTC
J gene: TRBJ1-3; D gene: .; V gene: TRBV10-2; clone size: .; CDR3 protein: CASSPWRTASGNTIYF; CDR3 DNA: TGCGCCAGCAGTCCGTGGAGGACAGCCTCTGGAAACACCATATATTTT
J gene: TRBJ1-1; D gene: .; V gene: TRBV27; clone size: .; CDR3 protein: CASSLSGFTEAFF; CDR3 DNA: TGTGCCAGCAGCCTTTCTGGGTTCACTGAAGCTTTCTTT
J gene: TRBJ1-5; D gene: .; V gene: TRBV19; clone size: .; CDR3 protein: CASSIVWGVGNQPQHF; CDR3 DNA: TGTGCCAGTAGTATAGTTTGGGGTGTGGGCAATCAGCCCCAGCATTTT
J gene: TRBJ1-1; D gene: .; V gene: TRBV28; clone size: .; CDR3 protein: CASSPPGFQTEAFF; CDR3 DNA: TGTGCCAGCAGCCCCCCTGGGTTTCAAACTGAAGCTTTCTTT
J gene: TRBJ1-1; D gene: .; V gene: TRBV7-7; clone size: .; CDR3 protein: CASSLNRDATEAFF; CDR3 DNA: TGTGCTAGCAGCTTAAACAGGGATGCCACTGAAGCTTTCTTT
J gene: TRBJ1-2; D gene: .; V gene: TRBV5-5; clone size: .; CDR3 protein: CASSSTRDRKYGYTF; CDR3 DNA: TGTGCCAGCAGCTCTACCCGGGACCGGAAGTATGGCTACACCTTC
J gene: TRBJ1-2; D gene: .; V gene: TRBV20-1; clone size: few; CDR3 protein: CSAGDTYGYTF; CDR3 DNA: TGCAGTGCCGGGGACACCTATGGCTACACCTTC
J gene: TRBJ2-7; D gene: TRBD1; V gene: TRBV28; clone size: .; CDR3 protein: CASSFTGGGYEQYF; CDR3 DNA: TGTGCCAGCAGTTTTACAGGGGGCGGGTACGAGCAGTACTTC
J gene: TRBJ1-1; D gene: .; V gene: TRBV7-2; clone size: .; CDR3 protein: CASSLGRRGWTEAFF; CDR3 DNA: TGTGCCAGCAGCTTAGGAAGGAGGGGATGGACTGAAGCTTTCTTT
J gene: TRBJ2-7; D gene: TRBD2; V gene: TRBV6-6; clone size: .; CDR3 protein: CASTSGRAYEQYF; CDR3 DNA: TGTGCCAGCACTTCAGGGAGGGCCTACGAGCAGTACTTC
J gene: TRBJ2-3; D gene: TRBD1; V gene: TRBV10-1; clone size: .; CDR3 protein: CASSRQGSRTDTQYF; CDR3 DNA: TGCGCCAGCAGCAGACAGGGAAGTCGAACAGATACGCAGTATTTT
J gene: TRBJ1-1; D gene: .; V gene: TRBV18; clone size: few; CDR3 protein: CASSPREGGNTEAFF; CDR3 DNA: TGTGCCAGCTCACCACGTGAGGGGGGAAACACTGAAGCTTTCTTT
J gene: TRBJ2-5; D gene: .; V gene: TRBV28; clone size: .; CDR3 protein: CASREWRDTVAGSQETQYF; CDR3 DNA: TGTGCCAGCAGGGAATGGCGGGACACTGTAGCGGGTTCCCAAGAGACCCAGTACTTC
J gene: TRBJ2-7; D gene: .; V gene: TRBV19; clone size: .; CDR3 protein: CASSPQAEPYEQYF; CDR3 DNA: TGTGCCAGTAGTCCTCAGGCAGAGCCCTACGAGCAGTACTTC
J gene: TRBJ2-7; D gene: .; V gene: TRBV4-2; clone size: .; CDR3 protein: CASSQGTRTRTYEQYF; CDR3 DNA: TGTGCCAGCAGCCAAGGAACGAGAACACGGACCTACGAGCAGTACTTC
J gene: TRBJ2-5; D gene: .; V gene: TRBV5-6; clone size: .; CDR3 protein: CASRPAGTGNQETQYF; CDR3 DNA: TGTGCCAGCAGACCGGCCGGAACAGGCAACCAAGAGACCCAGTACTTC
J gene: TRBJ2-7; D gene: TRBD2; V gene: TRBV10-1; clone size: .; CDR3 protein: CASSGLAGGNSYEQYF; CDR3 DNA: TGCGCCAGCAGCGGACTAGCGGGAGGGAACTCCTACGAGCAGTACTTC
J gene: TRBJ1-2; D gene: .; V gene: TRBV18; clone size: .; CDR3 protein: CASSRNTGGKDYGYTF; CDR3 DNA: TGTGCCAGCTCACGCAATACCGGGGGCAAGGACTATGGCTACACCTTC
J gene: TRBJ2-3; D gene: TRBD2; V gene: TRBV9; clone size: .; CDR3 protein: CASSAPSGRTDTQYF; CDR3 DNA: TGTGCCAGCAGCGCCCCTAGCGGGAGGACAGATACGCAGTATTTT
J gene: TRBJ1-5; D gene: .; V gene: TRBV2; clone size: .; CDR3 protein: CASSEGETGQPQHF; CDR3 DNA: TGTGCCAGCAGTGAGGGGGAGACGGGTCAGCCCCAGCATTTT